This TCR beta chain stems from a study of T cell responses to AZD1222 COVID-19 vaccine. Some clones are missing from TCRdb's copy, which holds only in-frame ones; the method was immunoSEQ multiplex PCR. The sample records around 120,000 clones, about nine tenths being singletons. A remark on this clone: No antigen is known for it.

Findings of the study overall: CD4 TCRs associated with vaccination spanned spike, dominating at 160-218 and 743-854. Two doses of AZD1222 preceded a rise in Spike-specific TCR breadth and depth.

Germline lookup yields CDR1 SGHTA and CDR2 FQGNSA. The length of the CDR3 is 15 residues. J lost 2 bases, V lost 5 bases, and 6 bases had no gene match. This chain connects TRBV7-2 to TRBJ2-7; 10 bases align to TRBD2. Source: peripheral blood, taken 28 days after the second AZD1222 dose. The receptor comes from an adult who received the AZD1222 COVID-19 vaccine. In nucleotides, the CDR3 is TGTGCCAGCAGCGACCAAGCGGGAGGGCCCTACGAGCAGTACTTC. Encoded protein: CASSDQAGGPYEQYF.